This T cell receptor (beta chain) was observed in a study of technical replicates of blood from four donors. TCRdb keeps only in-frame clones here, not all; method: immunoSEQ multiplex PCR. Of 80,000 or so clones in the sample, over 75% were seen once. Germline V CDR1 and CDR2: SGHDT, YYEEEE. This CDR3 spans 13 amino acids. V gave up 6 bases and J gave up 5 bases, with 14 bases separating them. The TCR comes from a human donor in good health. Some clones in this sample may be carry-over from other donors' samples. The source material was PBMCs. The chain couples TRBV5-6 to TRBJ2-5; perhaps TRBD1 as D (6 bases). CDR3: CASTDGRGETQYF. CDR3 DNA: TGTGCCAGCACCGACGGTAGGGGGGAGACCCAGTACTTC.